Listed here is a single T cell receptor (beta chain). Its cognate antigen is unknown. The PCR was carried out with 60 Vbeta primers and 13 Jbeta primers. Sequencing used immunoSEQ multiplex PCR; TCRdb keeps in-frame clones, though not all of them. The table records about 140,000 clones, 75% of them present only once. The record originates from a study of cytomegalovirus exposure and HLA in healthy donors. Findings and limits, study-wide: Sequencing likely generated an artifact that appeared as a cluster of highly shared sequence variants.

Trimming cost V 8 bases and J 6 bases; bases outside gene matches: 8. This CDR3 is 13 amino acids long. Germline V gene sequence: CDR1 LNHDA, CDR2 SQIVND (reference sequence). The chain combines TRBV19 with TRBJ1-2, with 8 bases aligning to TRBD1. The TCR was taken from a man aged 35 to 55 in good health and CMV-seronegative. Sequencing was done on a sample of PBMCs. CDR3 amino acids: CASGDRRFDGYTF. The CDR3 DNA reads TGTGCCAGTGGGGACAGGCGATTTGATGGCTACACCTTC.